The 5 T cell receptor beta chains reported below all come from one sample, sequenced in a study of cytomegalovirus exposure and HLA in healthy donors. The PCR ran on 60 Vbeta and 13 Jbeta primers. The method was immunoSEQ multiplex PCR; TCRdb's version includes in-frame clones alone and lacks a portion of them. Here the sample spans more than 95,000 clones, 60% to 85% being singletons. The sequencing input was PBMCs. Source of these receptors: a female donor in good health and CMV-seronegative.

The CDR3 sequence is CASSRSTGDPYEQYF. The CDR3 DNA reads as TGCGCCAGCAGCCGGTCCACAGGGGATCCGTACGAGCAGTACTTC. The genes are TRBV4-1 and TRBJ2-7, with 7 nucleotides matching TRBD1. The CDR3 is made up of 15 amino acids. From germline, CDR1 is MGHRA and CDR2 YSYEKL. V dropped 4 bases and J dropped 4; count of bases not matched to a gene: 10.

CDR3 in DNA: TGTGCCAGCAGCACAATCCCATACGGCACAGATACGCAGTATTTT. Protein sequence: CASSTIPYGTDTQYF. V is TRBV9 and J is TRBJ2-3, with D unclear. V was shortened by 4 bases and J by 1 base, with 13 bases between the two germline ends. The CDR3 contains 15 residues. The germline CDR1 and CDR2 sequences are SGDLS and YYNGEE.

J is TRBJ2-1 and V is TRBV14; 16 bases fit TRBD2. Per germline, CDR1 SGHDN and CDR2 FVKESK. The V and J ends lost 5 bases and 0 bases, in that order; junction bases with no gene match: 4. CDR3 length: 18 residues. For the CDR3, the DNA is TGTGCCAGCAGCGCGGGACTAGCGGGGGGGAGCTCCTACAATGAGCAGTTCTTC. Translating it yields CASSAGLAGGSSYNEQFF. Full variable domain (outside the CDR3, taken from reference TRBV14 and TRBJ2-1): EAGVTQFPSHSVIEKGQTVTLRCDPISGHDNLYWYRRVMGKEIKFLLHFVKESKQDESGMPNNRFLAERTGGTYSTLKVQPAELEDSGVYFCASSAGLAGGSSYNEQFFGPGTRLTVL.

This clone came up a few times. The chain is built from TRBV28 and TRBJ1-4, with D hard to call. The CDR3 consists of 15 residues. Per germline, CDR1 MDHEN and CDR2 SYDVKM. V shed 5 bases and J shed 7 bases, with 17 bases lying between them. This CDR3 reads CASSPAALVGEKLFF. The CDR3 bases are TGTGCCAGCAGTCCCGCAGCCCTAGTCGGTGAAAAACTGTTTTTT.

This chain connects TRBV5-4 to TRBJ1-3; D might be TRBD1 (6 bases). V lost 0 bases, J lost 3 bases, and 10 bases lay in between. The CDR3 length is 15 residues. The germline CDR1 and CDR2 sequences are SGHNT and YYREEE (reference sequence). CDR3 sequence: CASSLGNRDGNTIYF. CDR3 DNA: TGTGCCAGCAGCTTGGGCAACAGGGATGGAAACACCATATATTTT. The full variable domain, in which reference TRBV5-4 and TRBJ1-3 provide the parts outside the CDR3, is ETGVTQSPTHLIKTRGQQVTLRCSSQSGHNTVSWYQQALGQGPQFIFQYYREEENGRGNFPPRFSGLQFPNYSSELNVNALELDDSALYLCASSLGNRDGNTIYFGEGSWLTVV.